This entry lists 21 T cell receptor beta chains sequenced from one sample in a study of CD8+CD57+ T cells in acquired aplastic anemia. The template used for profiling TCR beta VDJ and CDR3 was genomic DNA. TCRdb reprocessed the reads via MiXCR and lists one record per CDR3 protein. The data contain more than 150,000 distinct CDR3 sequences, 50% to 75% of them singletons. The sequenced sample consisted of sorted CD4+, CD8+, or CD8+CD57+ T cells (not recorded which) from PBMCs. All receptors derive from a human donor with severe aplastic anemia or a healthy control (not recorded which).

The chain uses TRBV2 and TRBJ2-1, with D unresolved. The V end lost 8 bases, the J end lost 12 bases, and 14 bases lay between the germline ends. The CDR3 spans 11 residues. In germline, CDR1 is SNHLY, CDR2 FYNNEI. The CDR3 DNA reads as TGTGCCAGCCTAACGGCGGCCGGGCAGTTCTTC. Amino acid sequence: CASLTAAGQFF. The variable domain in full, with the rest retrieved from reference TRBV2 and TRBJ2-1, is EPEVTQTPSHQVTQMGQEVILRCVPISNHLYFYWYRQILGQKVEFLVSFYNNEISEKSEIFDDQFSVERPDGSNFTLKIRSTKLEDSAMYFCASLTAAGQFFGPGTRLTVL.

This sequence joins TRBV2 and TRBJ2-7; D is perhaps TRBD2 (6 bases). Trimming stripped 4 bases from V and 3 bases from J, with 13 bases between. The CDR3 has 14 residues. Germline V gene lookup returns CDR1 SNHLY and CDR2 FYNNEI. Here the CDR3 DNA reads TGTGCCAGCAGTGTAGGGGCGGGGATCTACGAGCAGTACTTC. Amino acids: CASSVGAGIYEQYF.

This clonotype has a single count. This chain connects TRBV29-1 to TRBJ2-7; D gene ambiguous. V lost 4 bases to trimming and J lost 2 bases, with 12 bases between them. Germline V CDR1 and CDR2: SQVTM, ANQGSEA. The CDR3 runs 13 residues. The CDR3 DNA reads as TGCAGCGTTGTTTCCAGGACCCCCTACGAGCAGTACTTC. It codes for CSVVSRTPYEQYF.

This clonotype was seen at least ten times. The chain uses TRBV5-4 and TRBJ2-2; maybe TRBD1 (7 bases). Trimming took 5 bases from V and 5 from J, leaving 13 bases between them. Per germline, CDR1 SGHNT and CDR2 YYREEE (reference sequence). CDR3 length: 14 residues. The CDR3 nucleotides read TGTGCCAGCAGTTTAGCAGGGGGGACCGGGGAGCTGTTTTTT. It is translated as CASSLAGGTGELFF.

The chain links TRBV20-1 to TRBJ2-2; perhaps TRBD1 as D (6 bases). Germline CDR1 and CDR2: DFQATT and SNEGSKA (reference sequence). This CDR3 has 14 amino acids. Trimming shortened V by 6 bases and J by 2 bases, and 13 bases separated the two germline ends. As DNA, the CDR3 is TGCAGTGCCACGACAGGCAGAAACACCGGGGAGCTGTTTTTT. Its translation: CSATTGRNTGELFF.

This chain connects TRBV29-1 to TRBJ2-1; D ambiguous. V was shortened by 1 base and J by 6 bases, with 1 base between the two germline ends. The CDR3 runs 10 residues. Germline lookup yields CDR1 SQVTM and CDR2 ANQGSEA. The CDR3 here is CSVEGNEQFF. For the CDR3, the DNA is TGCAGCGTTGAAGGCAATGAGCAGTTCTTC.

At least ten counts were recorded for this clonotype. The CDR3 here is CASSWTDYEQYF. The CDR3 nucleotides are TGTGCCAGCAGCTGGACAGACTACGAGCAGTACTTC. The chain carries TRBV11-1 and TRBJ2-7, with D possibly TRBD1 on 6 matching bases. The germline V gene encodes CDR1 SGHAT and CDR2 FQDESV (reference sequence). V dropped 4 bases and J dropped 3 bases, with 7 bases sitting between them. This CDR3 contains 12 residues.

The rearrangement links TRBV7-6 to TRBJ2-1; possibly TRBD1 or TRBD2 for D (5 bases each). This CDR3 has 15 residues. CDR1 is SGHVS, CDR2 FNYEAQ, per germline. V was shortened by 4 bases and J by 4 bases, with 14 bases between the two germline ends. In DNA form, the CDR3 reads TGTGCCAGCAGCTCCGGGGACGTCCCATACAATGAGCAGTTCTTC. Translation gives CASSSGDVPYNEQFF.

V gene TRBV2 combines with J gene TRBJ2-2, with 10 bases matching TRBD1. V lost 4 bases to trimming and J lost 3 bases; unmatched junction nucleotides: 2. Germline assignment: CDR1 SNHLY and CDR2 FYNNEI. The CDR3 sequence is 15 residues long. This CDR3 is CASSGTGGHTGELFF. The CDR3 region has the DNA TGTGCCAGCAGTGGGACAGGGGGTCACACCGGGGAGCTGTTTTTT. Based on the CDR3 plus reference TRBV2 and TRBJ2-2, the full variable domain is EPEVTQTPSHQVTQMGQEVILRCVPISNHLYFYWYRQILGQKVEFLVSFYNNEISEKSEIFDDQFSVERPDGSNFTLKIRSTKLEDSAMYFCASSGTGGHTGELFFGEGSRLTVL.

The rearrangement uses TRBV4-2 and TRBJ2-3; 9 bases fit TRBD2. The V gene end was trimmed by 1 base and the J gene end by 6 bases; junction bases not matched to a gene: 11. The CDR3 is made up of 17 amino acids. Germline CDR1 and CDR2: LGHNA and YNFKEQ. This CDR3 reads CASSQVFSGSGSDTQYF. For the CDR3, the DNA is TGTGCCAGCAGCCAAGTATTTAGCGGGAGTGGGTCGGATACGCAGTATTTT.

This chain joins TRBV19 and TRBJ1-1; TRBD1 agrees at 9 bases. Losses at the gene ends were 7 bases for V and 10 bases for J; bases not matched to a gene: 13. The length of the CDR3 is 14 residues. Germline values: CDR1 LNHDA, CDR2 SQIVND (reference sequence). CDR3 DNA sequence: TGTGCCAGTACCGTCAGAGGACAGGGGATAGGAGCTTTCTTT. Translating it yields CASTVRGQGIGAFF.

With respect to this clonotype: One end of the junction fails to match germline, which may point to a read error. The V and J genes are TRBV20-1 and TRBJ1-4, with 8 bases matching TRBD1. The germline gives CDR1 DFQATT, CDR2 SNEGSKA (reference sequence). The CDR3 is 13 amino acids. The CDR3 nucleotides read TGCAGTGCGACCGACAGGGGTGGTGAAAGACTGTTTTTT. Translation: CSATDRGGERLFF.

The chain has TRBV20-1 and TRBJ2-3, with D maybe TRBD2 (7 bases). Germline lookup yields CDR1 DFQATT and CDR2 SNEGSKA (reference sequence). The CDR3 consists of 12 residues. In nucleotides, the CDR3 is TGCACCACACAGGGAGGGACAGATACGCAGTATTTT. As protein: CTTQGGTDTQYF.

The CDR3 protein is CASRQTSGGYNEQFF. The CDR3 nucleotides are TGTGCCAGCAGACAAACTAGCGGGGGGTACAATGAGCAGTTCTTC. The chain employs TRBV7-9 and TRBJ2-1; 12 nucleotides line up with TRBD2. J lost 4 bases, V lost 6 bases, and 4 bases had no gene match. Germline lookup yields CDR1 SEHNR and CDR2 FQNEAQ (reference sequence). The CDR3 covers 15 residues.

The V and J genes are TRBV6-6 and TRBJ2-6, with TRBD2 matching 12 bases. CDR1 and CDR2 (germline): MNHNY, SVGAGI (reference sequence). The CDR3 has 19 amino acids. The J segment lost 3 bases and the V segment lost 6 bases, leaving 12 bases of the junction unmatched. The CDR3 region has the DNA TGTGCCAGCAGCCAAAGAAGGACTAGCGGGAAAGGTGGGGCCAACGTCCTGACTTTC. As protein: CASSQRRTSGKGGANVLTF.

The genes are TRBV20-1 and TRBJ1-6; TRBD1 aligns across 7 bases. V shed 1 base, J shed 5 bases, and the junction held 2 bases outside the gene matches. The CDR3 has 14 amino acids. Germline CDR1 DFQATT, CDR2 SNEGSKA (reference sequence). CDR3 sequence (DNA): TGCAGTGCTAGAGGACAGGGCCATAATTCACCCCTCCACTTT. Translation: CSARGQGHNSPLHF.

V usage is TRBV7-3 and J usage is TRBJ2-7; TRBD1 might be the D (6 bases). The CDR3 has 13 amino acids. The V gene's germline CDR1 is SGHTA and CDR2 FQGTGA. V was shortened by 6 bases and J by 4 bases, with 13 bases between the two germline ends. CDR3 DNA sequence: TGTGCCAGCAGTTACCGACAGGATTACGAGCAGTACTTC. Protein: CASSYRQDYEQYF.

V and J are TRBV14 and TRBJ2-7, with 11 positions matching TRBD1. The CDR3 length is 13 residues. J was trimmed by 5 bases and V by 7 bases; bases with no gene match: 4. CDR1 SGHDN and CDR2 FVKESK come from the germline V gene. The CDR3 region has the DNA TGTGCCAGCACCGGACAGGGGGCCCACGAGCAGTACTTC. Its translation is CASTGQGAHEQYF.

V usage is TRBV14 and J usage is TRBJ2-3; no firm D call. Looked up from germline, CDR1 is SGHDN and CDR2 is FVKESK. Trimming removed 2 bases at V and 8 bases at J, with 5 bases between. CDR3 size: 11 residues. The CDR3 nucleotides read TGTGCCAGCAGCCAATCCGTTACGCAGTATTTT. Its translation is CASSQSVTQYF.

V gene TRBV7-9 combines with J gene TRBJ1-5, with D perhaps matching TRBD1 (6 bases). Trimming removed 7 bases from V and 5 bases from J, with 15 bases in between. The CDR3 runs to 14 residues. Germline V CDR1 and CDR2: SEHNR, FQNEAQ (reference sequence). The chain's CDR3 is CASTTQGSDQPQHF. The CDR3, as DNA: TGTGCCAGCACTACACAGGGTTCCGATCAGCCCCAGCATTTT.

This clonotype occurred once. The rearrangement joins TRBV2 to TRBJ1-3; 9 bases align to TRBD1. From germline, CDR1 is SNHLY and CDR2 FYNNEI. There are 15 residues in the CDR3. Unmatched junction bases numbered 11, after V lost 6 bases and J lost 8 bases. The CDR3: CASRGDRGKGDTIYF. DNA of the CDR3: TGTGCCAGCAGGGGAGACAGGGGGAAAGGAGACACCATATATTTT.